The 21 T cell receptor beta chains given below trace back to one sample, sequenced in a study of T cell changes during pregnancy in multiple sclerosis. Some clones are missing from TCRdb's copy, which holds only in-frame ones; the method was immunoSEQ multiplex PCR. This sample has about 44,000 clones, with 80% to 95% found just once. The sample in question was CD4+ T cells from peripheral blood mononuclear cells, obtained before pregnancy. The origin of the receptors is a female donor with multiple sclerosis, enrolled in a pregnancy study.

The chain combines TRBV10-3 with TRBJ1-5, with 8 nucleotides matching TRBD1. V shed 2 bases and J 6 bases; nucleotides not matched to a gene: 6. Germline CDR1 is ENHRY and CDR2 is SYGVKD. The CDR3 loop spans 15 amino acids. The CDR3 is CAISEGRGQFQPQHF. The CDR3 DNA sequence: TGTGCCATCAGTGAGGGCAGGGGGCAATTTCAGCCCCAGCATTTT.

CDR3 in amino acids: CASSPTRTSGGASTDTQYF. In DNA form, the CDR3 reads TGTGCCAGCAGCCCAACCCGGACTAGCGGGGGGGCGAGCACAGATACGCAGTATTTT. The chain is built from TRBV7-2 and TRBJ2-3; 15 bases are a match to TRBD2. Unmatched junction bases numbered 9, after V lost 5 bases and J lost 0 bases. The CDR3 totals 19 residues. Germline assignment: CDR1 SGHTA and CDR2 FQGNSA.

The chain has TRBV5-1 and TRBJ1-5; D is unclear. Germline V lookup: CDR1 SGHRS, CDR2 YFSETQ. The V gene lost 0 bases and the J gene lost 9 bases, with 13 bases spanning the gap. This CDR3 region has 14 residues. This chain's CDR3 is CASSLEWPRGPQHF. The CDR3 DNA sequence: TGCGCCAGCAGCTTGGAGTGGCCTCGAGGGCCCCAGCATTTT. Filled out from reference TRBV5-1 and TRBJ1-5, the complete variable domain reads KAGVTQTPRYLIKTRGQQVTLSCSPISGHRSVSWYQQTPGQGLQFLFEYFSETQRNKGNFPGRFSGRQFSNSRSEMNVSTLELGDSALYLCASSLEWPRGPQHFGDGTRLSIL.

As to this clone: This CDR3 is also generated by other DNA sequences in the sample. The chain uses TRBV5-1 and TRBJ1-2, with TRBD1 as a possible D gene (6 bases). The CDR3 sequence is 13 residues long. V lost 0 bases to trimming and J lost 3 bases, with 6 bases between them. From germline, CDR1 is SGHRS and CDR2 YFSETQ. The CDR3 sequence: CASSLDRDYGYTF. As DNA, the CDR3 is TGCGCCAGCAGCTTGGACAGGGACTATGGCTACACCTTC.

The CDR3 sequence: CASSLAWRPRNTGELFF. As DNA, the CDR3 is TGTGCCAGCAGCTTAGCCTGGCGGCCACGAAACACCGGGGAGCTGTTTTTT. This chain joins TRBV7-2 and TRBJ2-2; D is unclear. Germline V lookup: CDR1 SGHTA, CDR2 FQGNSA. The CDR3 totals 17 residues. The V and J ends lost 0 bases and 2 bases respectively, with 13 bases between them.

As to this clone: Within the sample, other DNA sequences also encode this same CDR3. The chain is built from TRBV7-7 and TRBJ1-1; a weak D match, TRBD1 (5 bases). The CDR3 is 13 amino acids. Looked up from germline, CDR1 is SSHAT and CDR2 is FNYEAQ (reference sequence). The V end lost 5 bases, the J end lost 1 base, and 8 bases lay between the germline ends. The DNA for the CDR3 is TGTGCCAGCAGCCTCGACAGGAACACTGAAGCTTTCTTT. Translating gives CASSLDRNTEAFF.

The DNA for the CDR3 is TGTGCCAGCAGCAAAGTCAGTGTAGAGAGGGGGATCACTGAAGCTTTCTTT. The encoded protein is CASSKVSVERGITEAFF. V and J are TRBV21-1 and TRBJ1-1; TRBD1 is the table's D call, not checked against the DNA. TRBV21-1 is shown as a pseudogene. The CDR3 covers 17 residues.

The V gene is TRBV7-8, the J gene TRBJ2-5; tentatively, D is TRBD1 (5 bases). Looked up from germline, CDR1 is SGHVS and CDR2 is FQNEAQ. The V end lost 0 bases, the J end lost 3 bases, and 5 bases lay between the germline ends. The CDR3 extends over 13 amino acids. In nucleotides, the CDR3 is TGTGCCAGCAGCTTAGCGACAGAAGAGACCCAGTACTTC. It yields the protein CASSLATEETQYF.

V and J are TRBV9 and TRBJ2-3; 8 bases are a match to TRBD2. V trimming: 5 bases; J trimming: 0 bases; junction bases outside the gene matches: 5. The germline V gene encodes CDR1 SGDLS and CDR2 YYNGEE. The CDR3 is made up of 15 amino acids. The CDR3 is CASSRGGVSTDTQYF. In nucleotides, the CDR3 is TGTGCCAGCAGTCGGGGGGGAGTGAGCACAGATACGCAGTATTTT.

The chain employs TRBV28 and TRBJ2-7; D may be TRBD1 (6 bases). The CDR3 spans 16 residues. Germline-derived CDR1 and CDR2 are MDHEN and SYDVKM. V was cut by 7 bases and J by 1 base, with 20 bases left in between. The DNA of the CDR3 is TGTGCCAGCACTGAAGGGGGTCTAGTTCGGTCCTACGAGCAGTACTTC. This gives the protein CASTEGGLVRSYEQYF.

The chain uses TRBV6-5 and TRBJ2-2; maybe TRBD1 (6 bases). The germline CDR1 and CDR2 sequences are MNHEY and SVGAGI. Between the trimmed V and J ends, which lost 6 bases and 0 bases, there was a span of 8 bases. CDR3 size: 14 residues. In DNA, the CDR3 is TGTGCCAGCAGACAGGGCCCGAACACCGGGGAGCTGTTTTTT. This gives the protein CASRQGPNTGELFF.

The rearrangement uses TRBV7-9 and TRBJ1-3; D gene ambiguous. V dropped 4 bases and J dropped 9 bases, with 7 bases sitting between them. CDR1 and CDR2 from the germline V gene are SEHNR and FQNEAQ (reference sequence). The CDR3 length is 11 residues. The CDR3 protein is CASSYSSTIYF. CDR3 nucleotides: TGTGCCAGCAGCTACAGTTCCACCATATATTTT.

The chain carries TRBV9 and TRBJ2-5; D is undetermined. The CDR3 has 13 amino acids. The ends were cut back, 0 bases at V and 5 bases at J, with 8 bases in the middle. Per the germline V gene, CDR1 is SGDLS and CDR2 is YYNGEE. This CDR3 reads CASSVVPSETQYF. The CDR3 region has the DNA TGTGCCAGCAGCGTAGTTCCGAGTGAGACCCAGTACTTC.

The chain couples TRBV13 to TRBJ2-7; tentative D call: TRBD1 (6 bases). Germline-derived CDR1 and CDR2 are PRHDT and FYEKMQ (reference sequence). With 5 bases removed from V and 4 bases from J, the gap between germline ends came to 12 bases. The CDR3 is made up of 13 amino acids. CDR3 amino acids: CASSPIGQYEQYF. CDR3 nucleotides: TGTGCCAGCAGCCCAATCGGACAGTACGAGCAGTACTTC.

The chain has TRBV5-1 and TRBJ2-7; tentatively, D is TRBD2 (6 bases). The V end was cut by 9 bases, the J end by 1 base, with 11 bases between. Germline values: CDR1 SGHRS, CDR2 YFSETQ. CDR3 size: 12 residues. The CDR3 is CATGGESYEQYF. CDR3 nucleotide sequence: TGCGCCACCGGGGGAGAGTCCTACGAGCAGTACTTC.

The rearrangement uses TRBV2 and TRBJ2-7, with 9 positions matching TRBD1. J lost 1 base, V lost 7 bases, and 11 bases had no gene match. The CDR3 totals 16 residues. Germline V CDR1 and CDR2: SNHLY, FYNNEI. CDR3: CASKKHIGTGSYEQYF. The CDR3 nucleotides are TGTGCCAGCAAGAAACACATTGGGACAGGGTCCTACGAGCAGTACTTC.

V gene TRBV7-3 combines with J gene TRBJ2-1; 9 nucleotides align to TRBD2. The CDR3 loop spans 15 amino acids. Germline CDR1 reads SGHTA; CDR2 reads FQGTGA. V shed 2 bases and J 7 bases; nucleotides not matched to a gene: 6. Here the CDR3 reads CASSLRLAGSNEQFF. CDR3 in DNA: TGTGCCAGCAGCTTACGCCTAGCGGGAAGTAATGAGCAGTTCTTC.

V gene TRBV27 combines with J gene TRBJ1-2; possible D gene TRBD1, 6 bases. Trimming left V 5 bases short and J 9 bases short, with 16 bases between. Germline assignment: CDR1 MNHEY and CDR2 SMNVEV (reference sequence). There are 13 residues in the CDR3. In DNA form, the CDR3 reads TGTGCCAGCAGTCCTTTCAGGGGCGTCAGCTACACCTTC. This sequence encodes CASSPFRGVSYTF.

This clone is a singleton in its sample. This rearrangement joins TRBV6-5 to TRBJ1-1, with D unresolved. Germline CDR1 and CDR2: MNHEY and SVGAGI. V gave up 5 bases and J gave up 0 bases, with 10 bases separating them. This CDR3 has 14 amino acids. The CDR3 DNA reads as TGTGCCAGCAGTCGGGAGGCAGTGAACACTGAAGCTTTCTTT. Its translation: CASSREAVNTEAFF.

The chain combines TRBV4-3 with TRBJ1-1, with 10 bases matching TRBD1. Germline V lookup: CDR1 LGHNA, CDR2 YSLEER. J was trimmed by 5 bases and V by 3 bases; bases with no gene match: 6. The length of the CDR3 is 15 residues. CDR3 coding DNA: TGCGCCAGCAGCCAGGAGGACAGGGGGTGGACTGAAGCTTTCTTT. This sequence encodes CASSQEDRGWTEAFF.

The V and J genes are TRBV19 and TRBJ2-5; 8 bases align to TRBD1. The V gene end was trimmed by 1 base and the J gene end by 5 bases; junction bases not matched to a gene: 6. Germline loops: CDR1 LNHDA, CDR2 SQIVND (reference sequence). This CDR3 is built from 15 residues. The CDR3 loop reads CASSIAAGGYETQYF. Here the CDR3 DNA reads TGTGCCAGTAGTATAGCGGCAGGGGGCTATGAGACCCAGTACTTC. Using reference TRBV19 and TRBJ2-5 for the parts outside the CDR3, the full variable domain is DGGITQSPKYLFRKEGQNVTLSCEQNLNHDAMYWYRQDPGQGLRLIYYSQIVNDFQKGDIAEGYSVSREKKESFPLTVTSAQKNPTAFYLCASSIAAGGYETQYFGPGTRLLVL.